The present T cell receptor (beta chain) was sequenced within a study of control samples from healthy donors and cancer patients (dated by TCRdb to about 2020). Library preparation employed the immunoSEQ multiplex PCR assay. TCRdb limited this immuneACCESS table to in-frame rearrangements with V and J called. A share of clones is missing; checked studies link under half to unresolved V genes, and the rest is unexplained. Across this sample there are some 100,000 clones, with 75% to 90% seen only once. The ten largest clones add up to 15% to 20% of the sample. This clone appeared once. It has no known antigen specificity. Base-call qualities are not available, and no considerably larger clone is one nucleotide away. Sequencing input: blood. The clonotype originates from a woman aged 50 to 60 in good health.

The DNA reads as follows: TGTGCCAGCAGCTCAAAAGCGGGACAGGGATATTGGAATGAGCAGTTCTTC. Translated, this is CASSSKAGQGYWNEQFF. The chain employs TRBV11-2 and TRBJ2-1, and 9 junction bases match TRBD1. CDR3 length: 17 amino acids, cysteine to phenylalanine. The retained sequence is limited to the CDR3, 51 bases, with the frame set at the first base. The germline V gene yields SGHAT for CDR1 and FQNNGV for CDR2. Clipping removes 4 bases from V and 7 bases from J, with 14 as the unmatched junction base count.